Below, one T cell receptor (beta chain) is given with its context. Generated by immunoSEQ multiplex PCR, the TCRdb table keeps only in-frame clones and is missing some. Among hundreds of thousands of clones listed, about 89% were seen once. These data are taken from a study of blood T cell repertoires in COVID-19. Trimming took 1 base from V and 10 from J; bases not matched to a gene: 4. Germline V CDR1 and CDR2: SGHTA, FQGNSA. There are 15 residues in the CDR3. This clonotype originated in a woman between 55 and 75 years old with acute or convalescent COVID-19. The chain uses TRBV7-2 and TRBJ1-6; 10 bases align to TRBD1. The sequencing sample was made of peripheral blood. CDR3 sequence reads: CASSLGQGAQSPLHF. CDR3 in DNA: TGTGCCAGCAGCTTAGGACAGGGGGCGCAATCACCCCTCCACTTT. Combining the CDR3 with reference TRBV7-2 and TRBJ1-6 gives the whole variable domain GAGVSQSPSNKVTEKGKDVELRCDPISGHTALYWYRQSLGQGLEFLIYFQGNSAPDKSGLPSDRFSAERTGGSVSTLTIQRTQQEDSAVYLCASSLGQGAQSPLHFGNGTRLTVT.